This TCR beta chain was sequenced in a study of blood T cell repertoires in COVID-19. In the study overall: Some COVID-19 samples were acute and others convalescent; all came from the United States, Italy and Spain.

V lost 0 bases and J 2 bases, leaving 8 bases between the germline ends. Looked up from germline, CDR1 is SGHRS and CDR2 is YFSETQ. The CDR3 contains 15 residues. While infection was still active, Seattle patients were enrolled and then followed longitudinally. The authors' processing: Amplification from reference gene primers served as the basis for estimated nucleated cell counts. Some clones are missing from TCRdb's copy, which holds only in-frame ones; the method was immunoSEQ multiplex PCR. V, J and clone size were drawn from that table, and D and trimming were deduced from the DNA. Here the sample spans about 170,000 clones, roughly 86% being singletons.

Material: peripheral blood. The chain combines TRBV5-1 with TRBJ1-4; D is unresolved. This clonotype was obtained from a woman of 80 years or more with COVID-19, enrolled during active disease. Here the CDR3 reads CASSLVGRTNEKLFF. DNA for the CDR3: TGCGCCAGCAGCTTGGTGGGGAGGACTAATGAAAAACTGTTTTTT.